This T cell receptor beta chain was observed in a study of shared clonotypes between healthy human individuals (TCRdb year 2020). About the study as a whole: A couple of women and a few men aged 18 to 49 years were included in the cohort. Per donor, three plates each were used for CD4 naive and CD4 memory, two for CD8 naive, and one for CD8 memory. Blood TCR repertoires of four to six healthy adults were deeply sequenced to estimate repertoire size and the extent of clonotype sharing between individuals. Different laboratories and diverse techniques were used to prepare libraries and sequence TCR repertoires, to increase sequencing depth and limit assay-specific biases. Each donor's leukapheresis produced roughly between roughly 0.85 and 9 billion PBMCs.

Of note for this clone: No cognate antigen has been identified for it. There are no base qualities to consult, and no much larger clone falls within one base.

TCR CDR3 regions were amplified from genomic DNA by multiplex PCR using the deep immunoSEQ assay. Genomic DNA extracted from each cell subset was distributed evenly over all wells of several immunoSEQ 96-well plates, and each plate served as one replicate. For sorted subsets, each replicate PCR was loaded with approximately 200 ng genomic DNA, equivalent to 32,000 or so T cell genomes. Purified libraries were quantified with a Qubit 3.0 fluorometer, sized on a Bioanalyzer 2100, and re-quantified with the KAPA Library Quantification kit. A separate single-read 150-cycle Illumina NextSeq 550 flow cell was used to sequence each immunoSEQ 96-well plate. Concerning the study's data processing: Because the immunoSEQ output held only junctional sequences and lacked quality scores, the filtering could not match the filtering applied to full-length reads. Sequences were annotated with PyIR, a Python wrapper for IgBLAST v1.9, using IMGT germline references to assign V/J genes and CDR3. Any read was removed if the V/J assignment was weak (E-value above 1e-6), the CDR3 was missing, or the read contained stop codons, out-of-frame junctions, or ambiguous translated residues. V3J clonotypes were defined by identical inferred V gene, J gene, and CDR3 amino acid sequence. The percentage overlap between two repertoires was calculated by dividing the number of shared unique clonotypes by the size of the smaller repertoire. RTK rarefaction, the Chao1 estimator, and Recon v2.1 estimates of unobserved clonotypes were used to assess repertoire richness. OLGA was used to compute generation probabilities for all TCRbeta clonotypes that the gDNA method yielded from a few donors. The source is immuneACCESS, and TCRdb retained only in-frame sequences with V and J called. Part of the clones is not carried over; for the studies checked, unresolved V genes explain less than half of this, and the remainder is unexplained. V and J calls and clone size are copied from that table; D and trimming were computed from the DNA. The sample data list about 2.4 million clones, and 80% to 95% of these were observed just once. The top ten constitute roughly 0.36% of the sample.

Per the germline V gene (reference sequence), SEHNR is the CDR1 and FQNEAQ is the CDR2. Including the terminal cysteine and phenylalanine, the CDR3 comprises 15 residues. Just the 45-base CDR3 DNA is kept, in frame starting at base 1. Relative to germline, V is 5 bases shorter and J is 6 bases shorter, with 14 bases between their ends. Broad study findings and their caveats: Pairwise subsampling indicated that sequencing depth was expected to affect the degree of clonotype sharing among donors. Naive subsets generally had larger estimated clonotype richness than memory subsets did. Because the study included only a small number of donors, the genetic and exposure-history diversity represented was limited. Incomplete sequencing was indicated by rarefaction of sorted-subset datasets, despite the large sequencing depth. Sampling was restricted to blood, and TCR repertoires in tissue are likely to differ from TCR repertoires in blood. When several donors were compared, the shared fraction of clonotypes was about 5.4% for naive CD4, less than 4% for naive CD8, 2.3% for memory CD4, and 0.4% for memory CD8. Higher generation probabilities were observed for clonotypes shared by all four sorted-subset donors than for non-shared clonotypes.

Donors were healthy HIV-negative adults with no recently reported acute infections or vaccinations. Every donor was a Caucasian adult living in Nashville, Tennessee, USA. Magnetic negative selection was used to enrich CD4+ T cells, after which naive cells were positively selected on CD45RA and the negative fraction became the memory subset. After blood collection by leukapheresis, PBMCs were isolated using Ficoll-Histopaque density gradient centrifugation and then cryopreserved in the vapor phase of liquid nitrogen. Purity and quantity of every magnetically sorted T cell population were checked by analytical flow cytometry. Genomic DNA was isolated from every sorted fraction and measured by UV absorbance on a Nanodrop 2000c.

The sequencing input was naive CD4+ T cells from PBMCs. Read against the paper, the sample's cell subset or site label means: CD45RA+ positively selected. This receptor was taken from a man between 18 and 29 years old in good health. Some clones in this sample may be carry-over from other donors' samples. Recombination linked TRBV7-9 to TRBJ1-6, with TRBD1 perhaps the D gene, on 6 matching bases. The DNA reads TGTGCCAGCAGCCCGTCAGGGGCGGGTAATTCACCCCTCCACTTT. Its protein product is CASSPSGAGNSPLHF.